This T cell receptor (beta chain) was obtained from a study of a mutant IDH1 vaccine in newly diagnosed glioma. Study-level background: Patients under treatment included around 60% males and about 38% females and had a mean age of around 43 years. The therapy given earlier, which was standard therapy, consisted of radiotherapy, temozolomide, or both, and most of the patients received both.

Study outcomes and limitations: Variations in leading peripheral T cell clonotypes appeared to have no connection with pseudoprogression.

The time point is: week 5, during vaccination. Each vaccine dose was 300 ug of mutant IDH1 20-mer peptide, with topical imiquimod. The data were produced by immunoSEQ multiplex PCR, yet TCRdb's version contains in-frame clones alone and is incomplete. The sample shows about 42,000 clones, roughly 88% of them seen only once. Germline V gene data show CDR1 as MGHRA and CDR2 as YSYEKL. The CDR3 has 16 residues. Trimming at V came to 1 base and at J to 6 bases, leaving 7 bases not matched to a gene. In its sample, this clone was seen a few times. The antigen is not known. This chain connects TRBV4-1 to TRBJ1-5, with 9 bases lining up with TRBD1. The clonotype comes from a middle-aged man with glioma. Sample: PBMCs, taken from a glioma patient whose treatment included an IDH1 peptide vaccine. The CDR3 here is CASSQGATGGGQPQHF. In nucleotides, the CDR3 is TGCGCCAGCAGCCAAGGAGCGACAGGGGGAGGTCAGCCCCAGCATTTT.